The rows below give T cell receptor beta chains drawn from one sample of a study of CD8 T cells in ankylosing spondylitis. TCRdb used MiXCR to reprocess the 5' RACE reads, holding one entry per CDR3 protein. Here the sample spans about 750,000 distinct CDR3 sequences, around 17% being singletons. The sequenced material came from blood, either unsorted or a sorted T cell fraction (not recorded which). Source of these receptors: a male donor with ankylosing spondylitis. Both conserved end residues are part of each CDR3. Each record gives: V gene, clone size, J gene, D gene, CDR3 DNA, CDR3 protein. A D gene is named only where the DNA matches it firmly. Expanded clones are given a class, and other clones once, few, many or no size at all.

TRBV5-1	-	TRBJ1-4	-	TGCGCCAGCAGCTTGGTGTCTTTAAATGAAAAACTGTTTTTT	CASSLVSLNEKLFF
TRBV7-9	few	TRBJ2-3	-	TGTGCCAGCCACCAGGGCCTAAACCCATCCACAGATACGCAGTATTTT	CASHQGLNPSTDTQYF
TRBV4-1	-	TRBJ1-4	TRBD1	TGCGCCAGCAGCCGGACCGTAGTTCTCGGACAGGGGGTTTTT	CASSRTVVLGQGVF
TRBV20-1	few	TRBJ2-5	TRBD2	TGCAGTGCCGCCACCGGGACTAGGTATCGCCCCGAGACCCAGTACTTC	CSAATGTRYRPETQYF
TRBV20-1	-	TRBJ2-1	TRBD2	TGCAGTGCCGAGGGACTAGCGGGAAGCTACAATGAGCAGTTCTTC	CSAEGLAGSYNEQFF
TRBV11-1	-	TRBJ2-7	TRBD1	TGTGCCAGCAGCACCGGGACAGGGGATTACGAGCAGTACTTC	CASSTGTGDYEQYF
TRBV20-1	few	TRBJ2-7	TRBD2	TGCAGTGCTGAACGGGGGGATTCCGGAAAACGAGAGCAGTACTTC	CSAERGDSGKREQYF
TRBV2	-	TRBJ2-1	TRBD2	TGTGCCAGCAGTGAAGAAGCGGGGGGGGCCTACAATGAGCAGTTCTTC	CASSEEAGGAYNEQFF
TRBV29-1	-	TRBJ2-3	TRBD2	TGCAGCGTTGAACTAGCGGGACGCACAGATACGCAGTATTTT	CSVELAGRTDTQYF
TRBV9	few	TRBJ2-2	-	TGTGCCAGCAGCCCCCGGAGACAAGACACCGGGGAGCTGTTTTTT	CASSPRRQDTGELFF
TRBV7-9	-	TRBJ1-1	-	TGTGCCAGCAGCCAGGAGGGGCGAGCTTTCTTT	CASSQEGRAFF
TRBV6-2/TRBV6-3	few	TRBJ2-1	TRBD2	TGTGCCAGCAGTTACCAGGGACTATACAATGAGCAGTTCTTC	CASSYQGLYNEQFF
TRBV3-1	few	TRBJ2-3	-	TGTGCCAGCAGCCAAGATCTGGCGATCCGCACAGATACGCAGTATTTT	CASSQDLAIRTDTQYF
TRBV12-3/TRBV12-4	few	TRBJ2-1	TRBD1	TGTGCCAGCAGCCCCGGACAGGGGGGTTACAATGAGCAGTTCTTC	CASSPGQGGYNEQFF
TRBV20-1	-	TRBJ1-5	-	TGCAGTGCTCTACCCGTGGGCAATCAGCCCCAGCATTTT	CSALPVGNQPQHF
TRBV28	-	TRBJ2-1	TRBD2	TGTGCCAGCAGTTCCTCTAGCGGGAGGTGGGATGAGCAGTTCTTC	CASSSSSGRWDEQFF
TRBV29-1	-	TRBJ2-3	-	TGCAGTGCGGAAGGGTCCACAGATACGCAGTATTTT	CSAEGSTDTQYF
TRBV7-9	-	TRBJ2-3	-	TGTGCCAGCAGCGTGGACAGTCCTAGCACAGATACGCAGTATTTT	CASSVDSPSTDTQYF
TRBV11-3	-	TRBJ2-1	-	TGTGCCAGCAGCTCCGGTGGGGGGATTTACAATGAGCAGTTCTTC	CASSSGGGIYNEQFF
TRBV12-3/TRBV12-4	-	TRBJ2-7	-	TGTGCCAGCAGTTTAGTGGATCTCGGACACGAGCAGTACTTC	CASSLVDLGHEQYF
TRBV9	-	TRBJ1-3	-	TGTGCCAGCAGCGTCCAGGGCGGGCCAGGAAACACCATATATTTT	CASSVQGGPGNTIYF
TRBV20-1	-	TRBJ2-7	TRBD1	TGCAGTGCTAGGGGGACAGGTACCCACGAGCAGTACTTC	CSARGTGTHEQYF
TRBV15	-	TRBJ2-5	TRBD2	TGTGCCACCAGCAGACTAGCGGACCAAGAGACCCAGTACTTC	CATSRLADQETQYF
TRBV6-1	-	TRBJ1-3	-	TGTGCCAGCACATTTTCTGGAAACACCATATATTTT	CASTFSGNTIYF
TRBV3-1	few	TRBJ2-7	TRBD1	TGTGCCAGCAGCCAAGCCCCGGGGACAGGGGACTACGAGCAGTACTTC	CASSQAPGTGDYEQYF
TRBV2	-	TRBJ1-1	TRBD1	TGTGCCAGCAGCACTGGACAGGGTTTGAACACTGAAGCTTTCTTT	CASSTGQGLNTEAFF
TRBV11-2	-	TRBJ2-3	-	TGTGCCAGCAGACCCCGGGACTCTTACCTGACTAGCACAGATACGCAGTATTTT	CASRPRDSYLTSTDTQYF
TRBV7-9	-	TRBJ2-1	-	TGTGCCAGCAGCTCCCGTGGGGTGGAGCGGTACAATGAGCAGTTCTTC	CASSSRGVERYNEQFF
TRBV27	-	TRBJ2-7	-	TGTGCCAGCAGCGAAGACCCGGGGACCCACGAGCAGTACTTC	CASSEDPGTHEQYF
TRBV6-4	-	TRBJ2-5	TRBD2	TGTGCCAGCAGTGACTCGCGGGGGACGAATTTTGAGGAGACCCAGTACTTC	CASSDSRGTNFEETQYF
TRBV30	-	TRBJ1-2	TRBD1	TGTGCCTGGAAAGCAGGGGGCGCGGGTGGCTACACCTTC	CAWKAGGAGGYTF
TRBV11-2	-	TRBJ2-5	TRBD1	TGTGCCAGCAGCTTAGATTCTCGGCAGGGGGTACGAGAGACCCAGTACTTC	CASSLDSRQGVRETQYF
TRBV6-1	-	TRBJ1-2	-	TGTGCCAGCAGGTCCCTGTGGGGAGATAATGGCTACACCTTC	CASRSLWGDNGYTF
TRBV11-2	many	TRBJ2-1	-	TGTGCCAGCAGCTTGGGGAGCTCCTACAATGAGCAGTTCTTC	CASSLGSSYNEQFF
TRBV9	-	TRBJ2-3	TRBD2	TGTGCCAGCAGCGTAGAGACTAGCGGGGGCACAGATACGCAGTATTTT	CASSVETSGGTDTQYF
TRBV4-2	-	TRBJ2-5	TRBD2	TGTGCCAGCAGCCAAGAGGGTAGGCGCGGGGGTTACCAAGAGACCCAGTACTTC	CASSQEGRRGGYQETQYF
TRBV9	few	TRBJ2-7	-	TGTGCCAGCAGCGTACGTCTCGGCTACGAGCAGTACTTC	CASSVRLGYEQYF
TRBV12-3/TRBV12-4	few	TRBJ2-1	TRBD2	TGTGCCAGCAGTAAGTACGGGACTAGCGGACGCATAAACAATGAGCAGTTCTTC	CASSKYGTSGRINNEQFF
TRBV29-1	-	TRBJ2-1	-	TGCAGCGTTGTATCTCCAGAATACAATGAGCAGTTCTTC	CSVVSPEYNEQFF
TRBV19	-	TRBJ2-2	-	TGTGCCAGTAGTCGGATTTCCACCGGGGAGCTGTTTTTT	CASSRISTGELFF
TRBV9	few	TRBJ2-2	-	TGTGCCAGCAGCTTCGGGACTGCGGGCGGGGAGCTGTTTTTT	CASSFGTAGGELFF
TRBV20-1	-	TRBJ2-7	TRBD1	TGCAGTGCTAGAGATGTACAGGGGTACGAGCAGTACTTC	CSARDVQGYEQYF
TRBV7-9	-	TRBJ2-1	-	TGTGCCAGCAGCCCAGCGGAGGGGACCTACAATGAGCAGTTCTTC	CASSPAEGTYNEQFF
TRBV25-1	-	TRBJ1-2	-	TGTGCCAGCAGTGAGGGACAACTGACGAAAAACTATGGCTACACCTTC	CASSEGQLTKNYGYTF
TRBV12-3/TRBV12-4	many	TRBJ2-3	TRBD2	TGTGCCAGCAGTTCACTAGCGGGAGGGTCTGGTGTGCCGCAGTATTTT	CASSSLAGGSGVPQYF